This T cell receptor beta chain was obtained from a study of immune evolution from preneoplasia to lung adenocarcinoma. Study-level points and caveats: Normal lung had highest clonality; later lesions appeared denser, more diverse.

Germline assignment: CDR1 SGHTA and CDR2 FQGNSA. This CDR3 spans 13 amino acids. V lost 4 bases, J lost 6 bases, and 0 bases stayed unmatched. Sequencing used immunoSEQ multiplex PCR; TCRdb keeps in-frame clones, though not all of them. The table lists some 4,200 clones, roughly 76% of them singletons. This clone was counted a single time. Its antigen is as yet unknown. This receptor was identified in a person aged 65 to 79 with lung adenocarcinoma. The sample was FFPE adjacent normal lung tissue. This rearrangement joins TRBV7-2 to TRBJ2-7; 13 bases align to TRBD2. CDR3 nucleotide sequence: TGTGCCAGCAGCTGGACTAGCGGGAGCGAGCAGTACTTC. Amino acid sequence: CASSWTSGSEQYF.